This T cell receptor (beta chain) was found in a study of T-cell memory formation after mild COVID-19. Regarding the study as a whole: While clones contracting from day 15 to 85 were balanced between CD4 and CD8, later expanders leaned CD4+.

This clonotype was seen only a few times. Antigen specificity is unknown. Each CDR3 protein gets one entry after TCRdb re-called the 5' RACE reads with MiXCR. The sample shows more than 300,000 distinct CDR3 sequences, 14% of them seen only once. The sequencing input was PBMCs or a T cell subset sorted from them (not recorded which). This receptor was taken from a man aged 18-30 years who had mild COVID-19 (a few samples of this study predate the infection). Cell type and time point are not known.

CDR3 sequence reads: CASSVTYRRGRGAFF. In DNA, the CDR3 is TGTGCCAGCAGCGTGACCTACCGCAGGGGGCGAGGAGCTTTCTTT. The chain uses TRBV7-2 and TRBJ1-1; 8 bases line up with TRBD1. V lost 5 bases, J lost 10 bases, and 15 bases stayed unmatched. CDR1 is SGHTA and CDR2 is FQGNSA in the germline V gene. The CDR3 is made up of 15 amino acids. The variable domain in full, with the rest retrieved from reference TRBV7-2 and TRBJ1-1, is GAGVSQSPSNKVTEKGKDVELRCDPISGHTALYWYRQSLGQGLEFLIYFQGNSAPDKSGLPSDRFSAERTGGSVSTLTIQRTQQEDSAVYLCASSVTYRRGRGAFFGQGTRLTVV.